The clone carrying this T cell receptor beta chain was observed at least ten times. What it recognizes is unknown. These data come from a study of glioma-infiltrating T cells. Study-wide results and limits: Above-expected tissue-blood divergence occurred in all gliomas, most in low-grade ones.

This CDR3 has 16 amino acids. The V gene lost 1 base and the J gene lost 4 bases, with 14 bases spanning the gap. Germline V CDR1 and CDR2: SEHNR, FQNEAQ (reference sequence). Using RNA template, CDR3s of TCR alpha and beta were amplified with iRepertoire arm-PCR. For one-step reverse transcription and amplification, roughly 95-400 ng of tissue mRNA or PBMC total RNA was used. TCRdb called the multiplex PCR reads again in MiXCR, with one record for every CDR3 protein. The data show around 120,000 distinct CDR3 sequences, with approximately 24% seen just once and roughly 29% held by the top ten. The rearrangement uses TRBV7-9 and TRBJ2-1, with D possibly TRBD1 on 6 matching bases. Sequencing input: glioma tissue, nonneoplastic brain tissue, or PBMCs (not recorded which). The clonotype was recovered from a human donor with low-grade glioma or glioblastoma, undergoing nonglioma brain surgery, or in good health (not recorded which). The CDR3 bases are TGTGCCAGCAGCTTAGGGTTAGGGACAACGTACAATGAGCAGTTCTTC. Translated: CASSLGLGTTYNEQFF.